The rows below give T cell receptor beta chains drawn from one sample of a study of early T cells in non-severe SARS-CoV-2 infection. TCRdb recomputed calls from the 5' RACE reads with MiXCR, one row per CDR3 protein. This table holds about 68,000 distinct CDR3 sequences, 12% found once. Material: whole blood. These TCRs come from an adult who was a healthcare worker with PCR-confirmed SARS-CoV-2 infection or an uninfected control (not recorded which). The CDR3 runs from the conserved cysteine through the conserved F or W. The order of the fields is J gene, D gene, clone size, V gene, CDR3 protein, CDR3 DNA. D genes are given only for firm matches. For some rows the clone size is stated as once, few or many, or as a class when expanded; others skip it.

j_call: TRBJ2-1; d_call: .; clone_size: .; v_call: TRBV30; cdr3_aa: CAWSVQIGGNEQFF; cdr3_nt: TGTGCCTGGAGTGTACAGATAGGGGGCAATGAGCAGTTCTTC
j_call: TRBJ2-5; d_call: TRBD1; clone_size: .; v_call: TRBV20-1; cdr3_aa: CSARTGGTAQETQYF; cdr3_nt: TGCAGTGCTAGGACCGGTGGGACAGCACAAGAGACCCAGTACTTC
j_call: TRBJ1-1; d_call: .; clone_size: few; v_call: TRBV7-9; cdr3_aa: CASSPRLQGNTEAFF; cdr3_nt: TGTGCCAGCAGCCCGCGGTTGCAGGGGAACACTGAAGCTTTCTTT
j_call: TRBJ1-4; d_call: TRBD1; clone_size: .; v_call: TRBV7-2; cdr3_aa: CASSLAANRGDEKLFF; cdr3_nt: TGTGCCAGCAGCTTAGCGGCAAACAGGGGCGATGAAAAACTGTTTTTT
j_call: TRBJ2-1; d_call: .; clone_size: many; v_call: TRBV7-6; cdr3_aa: CASSSGQSGPLQNEQFF; cdr3_nt: TGTGCCAGCAGCTCAGGACAGAGCGGCCCTTTACAGAATGAGCAGTTCTTC
j_call: TRBJ1-4; d_call: TRBD1; clone_size: many; v_call: TRBV18; cdr3_aa: CASSRPRGETEKLFF; cdr3_nt: TGTGCCAGCTCACGACCCAGGGGGGAAACTGAAAAACTGTTTTTT
j_call: TRBJ2-7; d_call: .; clone_size: many; v_call: TRBV19; cdr3_aa: CASSIRLGPSSYEQYF; cdr3_nt: TGTGCCAGTAGTATTCGTTTGGGTCCTAGCTCCTACGAGCAGTACTTC
j_call: TRBJ2-7; d_call: .; clone_size: many; v_call: TRBV6-2/TRBV6-3; cdr3_aa: CASSRPTGTSYEQYF; cdr3_nt: TGTGCCAGCAGTCGCCCGACAGGAACCTCCTACGAGCAGTACTTC
j_call: TRBJ2-3; d_call: .; clone_size: .; v_call: TRBV11-2; cdr3_aa: CASSPGQLWSTDTQYF; cdr3_nt: TGTGCCAGCAGCCCCGGACAGCTCTGGTCTACAGATACGCAGTATTTT
j_call: TRBJ1-1; d_call: TRBD1; clone_size: few; v_call: TRBV29-1; cdr3_aa: CSAGQGMVEAFF; cdr3_nt: TGCAGCGCTGGACAGGGGATGGTGGAAGCTTTCTTT
j_call: TRBJ1-5; d_call: .; clone_size: many; v_call: TRBV19; cdr3_aa: CASSILGGEGAQHF; cdr3_nt: TGTGCCAGTAGTATCCTCGGGGGTGAGGGAGCCCAGCATTTT
j_call: TRBJ1-1; d_call: .; clone_size: .; v_call: TRBV28; cdr3_aa: CASSLRAFEAFF; cdr3_nt: TGTGCCAGCAGTTTACGGGCCTTTGAAGCTTTCTTT
j_call: TRBJ2-1; d_call: .; clone_size: few; v_call: TRBV4-1; cdr3_aa: CASSQDLPSYNEQFF; cdr3_nt: TGCGCCAGCAGCCAAGATCTTCCTTCCTACAATGAGCAGTTCTTC
j_call: TRBJ1-2; d_call: .; clone_size: many; v_call: TRBV20-1; cdr3_aa: CSGVDEEAYGYTF; cdr3_nt: TGCAGTGGCGTGGACGAGGAGGCCTATGGCTACACCTTC
j_call: TRBJ2-1; d_call: .; clone_size: many; v_call: TRBV20-1; cdr3_aa: CSASGFSLGGGNEQFF; cdr3_nt: TGCAGTGCTAGCGGCTTTAGCTTAGGGGGGGGGAATGAGCAGTTCTTC
j_call: TRBJ2-7; d_call: TRBD1; clone_size: .; v_call: TRBV10-3; cdr3_aa: CAISPQGATRQYF; cdr3_nt: TGTGCCATCAGCCCACAGGGGGCAACGAGGCAGTACTTC
j_call: TRBJ1-1; d_call: .; clone_size: few; v_call: TRBV7-9; cdr3_aa: CASSLFSTEAFF; cdr3_nt: TGTGCCAGCAGCTTGTTTTCCACTGAAGCTTTCTTT
j_call: TRBJ1-4; d_call: .; clone_size: many; v_call: TRBV27; cdr3_aa: CASSLLGDEKLFF; cdr3_nt: TGTGCCAGCAGTTTACTGGGGGATGAAAAACTGTTTTTT
j_call: TRBJ1-5; d_call: TRBD1; clone_size: few; v_call: TRBV5-5; cdr3_aa: CASSLIGGGISNQPQHF; cdr3_nt: TGTGCCAGCAGCTTAATCGGAGGGGGCATTAGCAATCAGCCCCAGCATTTT
j_call: TRBJ2-3; d_call: .; clone_size: many; v_call: TRBV7-9; cdr3_aa: CASSKEGSTDTQYF; cdr3_nt: TGTGCCAGCTCGAAGGAGGGGAGCACAGATACGCAGTATTTT
j_call: TRBJ1-6; d_call: TRBD1; clone_size: many; v_call: TRBV2; cdr3_aa: CASTRTGNNSPLHF; cdr3_nt: TGTGCCAGCACACGGACAGGAAATAATTCACCCCTCCACTTT
j_call: TRBJ1-4; d_call: .; clone_size: .; v_call: TRBV7-9; cdr3_aa: CASSLGGPRRVWKLFF; cdr3_nt: TGTGCCAGCAGCTTAGGCGGCCCGAGGAGGGTGTGGAAACTGTTTTTT
j_call: TRBJ2-1; d_call: .; clone_size: .; v_call: TRBV7-9; cdr3_aa: CASRTTELGYHEQFF; cdr3_nt: TGTGCCAGCCGGACGACTGAGCTAGGGTACCATGAGCAGTTCTTC
j_call: TRBJ2-1; d_call: .; clone_size: .; v_call: TRBV5-1; cdr3_aa: CASSLQTNNEQFF; cdr3_nt: TGCGCCAGCAGCTTACAGACTAACAATGAGCAGTTCTTC
j_call: TRBJ2-5; d_call: .; clone_size: few; v_call: TRBV5-1; cdr3_aa: CASSRNYQETQYF; cdr3_nt: TGCGCCAGCAGTCGGAACTACCAAGAGACCCAGTACTTC
j_call: TRBJ1-1; d_call: TRBD1; clone_size: .; v_call: TRBV2; cdr3_aa: CASSWDRTPNTEAFF; cdr3_nt: TGTGCCAGCAGTTGGGACAGGACCCCGAACACTGAAGCTTTCTTC
j_call: TRBJ1-6; d_call: .; clone_size: many; v_call: TRBV28; cdr3_aa: CASSYALRNSPLHF; cdr3_nt: TGTGCCAGCAGTTACGCCCTTCGTAATTCACCCCTCCACTTT
j_call: TRBJ2-3; d_call: .; clone_size: .; v_call: TRBV29-1; cdr3_aa: CRNQPRGHFTDTQYF; cdr3_nt: TGCAGGAACCAGCCCCGAGGACACTTCACAGATACGCAGTATTTT
j_call: TRBJ1-5; d_call: .; clone_size: many; v_call: TRBV28; cdr3_aa: CASRTGTYSNQPQHF; cdr3_nt: TGTGCCAGCAGAACAGGGACCTATAGCAATCAGCCCCAGCATTTT
j_call: TRBJ1-4; d_call: TRBD1; clone_size: .; v_call: TRBV29-1; cdr3_aa: CSVLGGANEKLFF; cdr3_nt: TGCAGCGTTTTAGGGGGCGCCAATGAAAAACTGTTTTTT
j_call: TRBJ2-6; d_call: .; clone_size: many; v_call: TRBV27; cdr3_aa: CASSLRRGEATSADVLTF; cdr3_nt: TGTGCCAGCAGTTTAAGGCGAGGAGAGGCGACTTCCGCTGATGTCCTGACTTTC
j_call: TRBJ1-2; d_call: TRBD1; clone_size: few; v_call: TRBV20-1; cdr3_aa: CSARRGQTYGYTF; cdr3_nt: TGCAGTGCTAGAAGGGGGCAGACCTATGGCTACACCTTC
j_call: TRBJ2-2; d_call: TRBD1; clone_size: few; v_call: TRBV7-6; cdr3_aa: CASSSGTGVRGELFF; cdr3_nt: TGTGCCAGCAGCTCCGGGACAGGGGTTCGCGGGGAGCTGTTTTTT
j_call: TRBJ2-2; d_call: TRBD1; clone_size: .; v_call: TRBV6-2/TRBV6-3; cdr3_aa: CASSYFLGQGTNTGELFF; cdr3_nt: TGTGCCAGCAGTTACTTCTTGGGACAGGGGACGAACACCGGGGAGCTGTTTTTT
j_call: TRBJ2-5; d_call: TRBD2; clone_size: .; v_call: TRBV7-9; cdr3_aa: CASSWGPSGMGRTQYF; cdr3_nt: TGTGCCAGCAGCTGGGGACCTAGCGGAATGGGTAGGACCCAGTACTTC
j_call: TRBJ1-1; d_call: .; clone_size: .; v_call: TRBV7-2; cdr3_aa: CASSQTGQAFF; cdr3_nt: TGTGCCAGCAGCCAGACAGGTCAAGCTTTCTTT
j_call: TRBJ2-3; d_call: .; clone_size: once; v_call: TRBV9; cdr3_aa: CASSEGGSTDTQYF; cdr3_nt: TGTGCCAGCAGCGAGGGAGGTAGCACAGATACGCAGTATTTT
j_call: TRBJ1-2; d_call: TRBD1; clone_size: .; v_call: TRBV7-2; cdr3_aa: CASSFHRQGYGYTF; cdr3_nt: TGTGCCAGCAGCTTCCATCGACAGGGCTATGGCTACACCTTC
j_call: TRBJ2-1; d_call: .; clone_size: .; v_call: TRBV6-2/TRBV6-3; cdr3_aa: CASSYQSLAYNEQFF; cdr3_nt: TGTGCCAGCAGTTATCAGTCATTAGCCTACAATGAGCAGTTCTTC
j_call: TRBJ1-4; d_call: .; clone_size: .; v_call: TRBV6-2/TRBV6-3; cdr3_aa: CASKGYDVEEKLFF; cdr3_nt: TGTGCCAGCAAGGGATATGATGTCGAAGAAAAACTGTTTTTT
j_call: TRBJ1-1; d_call: .; clone_size: .; v_call: TRBV12-3/TRBV12-4; cdr3_aa: CASSLQGMDTEAFF; cdr3_nt: TGTGCCAGCAGTTTGCAGGGAATGGACACTGAAGCTTTCTTT
j_call: TRBJ2-4; d_call: .; clone_size: many; v_call: TRBV5-6; cdr3_aa: CASSLWARGYKNIQYF; cdr3_nt: TGTGCCAGCAGCTTGTGGGCTCGGGGCTACAAAAACATTCAGTACTTC